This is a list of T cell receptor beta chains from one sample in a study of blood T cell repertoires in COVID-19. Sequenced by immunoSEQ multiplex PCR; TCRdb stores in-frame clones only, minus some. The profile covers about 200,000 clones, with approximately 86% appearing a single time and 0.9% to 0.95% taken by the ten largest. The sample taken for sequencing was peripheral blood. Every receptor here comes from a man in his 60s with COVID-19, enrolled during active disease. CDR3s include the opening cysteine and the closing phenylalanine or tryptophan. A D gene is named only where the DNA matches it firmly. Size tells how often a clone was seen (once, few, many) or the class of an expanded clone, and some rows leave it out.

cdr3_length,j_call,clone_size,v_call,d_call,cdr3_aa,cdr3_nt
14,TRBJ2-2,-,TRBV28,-,CASSLSQYTGELFF,TGTGCCAGCAGTTTATCCCAATACACCGGGGAGCTGTTTTTT
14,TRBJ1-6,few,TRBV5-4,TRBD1,CASSSGQNNSPLHF,TGTGCCAGCAGCTCGGGACAGAATAATTCACCCCTCCACTTT
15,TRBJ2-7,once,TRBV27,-,CASAQRASRFGEQYF,TGTGCCAGTGCTCAGCGGGCCAGCCGTTTTGGAGAGCAGTACTTC
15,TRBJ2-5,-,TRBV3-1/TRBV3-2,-,CASRLNWDSQETQYF,TGTGCCAGCAGGCTAAATTGGGACTCCCAAGAGACCCAGTACTTC
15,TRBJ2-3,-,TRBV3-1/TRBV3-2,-,CASSQGVRGTDTQYF,TGTGCCAGCAGCCAAGGGGTCAGGGGCACAGATACGCAGTATTTT
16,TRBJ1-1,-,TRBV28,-,CASSLAGRGSINEAFF,TGTGCCAGCAGTTTGGCGGGCAGGGGAAGTATTAATGAAGCTTTCTTT
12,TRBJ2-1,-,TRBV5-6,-,CASSQGYNEQFF,TGTGCCAGCAGCCAGGGTTACAATGAGCAGTTCTTC
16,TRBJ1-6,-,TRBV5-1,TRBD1,CASSDPSTGRNSPLHF,TGCGCCAGCAGCGACCCCTCGACAGGGCGGAATTCACCCCTCCACTTT
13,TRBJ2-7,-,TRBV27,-,CASSSDKTYEQYF,TGTGCCAGCAGTTCAGACAAGACCTACGAGCAGTACTTC
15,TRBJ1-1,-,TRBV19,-,CASTSWGGEGTEAFF,TGTGCCAGTACCTCGTGGGGGGGCGAAGGCACTGAAGCTTTCTTT
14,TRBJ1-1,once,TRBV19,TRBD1,CASTNQGANTEAFF,TGTGCCAGTACCAACCAGGGGGCGAACACTGAAGCTTTCTTT
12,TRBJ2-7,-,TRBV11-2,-,CASSLHRDEQYF,TGTGCCAGCAGCTTGCACAGAGACGAGCAGTACTTC
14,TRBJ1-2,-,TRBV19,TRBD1,CASSISTGGYGYTF,TGTGCCAGTAGTATATCGACAGGGGGCTATGGCTACACCTTC
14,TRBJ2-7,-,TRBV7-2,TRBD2,CASSPGLAGAEQYF,TGTGCCAGCAGCCCCGGACTAGCGGGAGCCGAGCAGTACTTC
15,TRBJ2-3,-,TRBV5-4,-,CASSLARRSTDTQYF,TGTGCCAGCAGCTTGGCGAGGAGGAGCACAGATACGCAGTATTTT
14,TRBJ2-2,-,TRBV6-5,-,CASRDSTNTGELFF,TGTGCCAGCAGGGACAGTACGAACACCGGGGAGCTGTTTTTT
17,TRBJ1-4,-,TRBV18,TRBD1,CASSPGTGGRSSEKLFF,TGTGCCAGCTCACCAGGGACAGGGGGCAGGTCTAGTGAAAAACTGTTTTTT
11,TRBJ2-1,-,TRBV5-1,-,CASSWDTEQFF,TGCGCCAGCAGCTGGGACACTGAGCAGTTCTTC
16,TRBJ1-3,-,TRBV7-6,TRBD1,CASSDTGTGRGNTIYF,TGTGCCAGCAGCGATACAGGGACAGGGAGAGGAAACACCATATATTTT
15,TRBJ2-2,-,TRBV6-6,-,CASSYVQFGTGELFF,TGTGCCAGCAGTTACGTACAGTTCGGCACCGGGGAGCTGTTTTTT
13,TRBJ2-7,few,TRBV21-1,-,CASDQDISYEQYF,TGTGCCAGCGACCAGGACATCTCCTACGAGCAGTACTTC
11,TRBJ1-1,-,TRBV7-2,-,CASSFGRRAFF,TGTGCCAGCAGCTTCGGCAGGCGAGCTTTCTTT
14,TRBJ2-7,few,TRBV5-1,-,CASSLDSFSYEQYF,TGCGCCAGCAGCTTGGACAGCTTCTCCTACGAGCAGTACTTC
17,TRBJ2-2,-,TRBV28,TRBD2,CASSPRTSGDRTGELFF,TGTGCCAGCAGTCCACGGACTAGCGGAGACCGGACCGGGGAGCTGTTTTTT
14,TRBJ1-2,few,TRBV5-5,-,CASSPWEGSPGYTF,TGTGCCAGCAGCCCCTGGGAAGGGAGCCCTGGCTACACCTTC
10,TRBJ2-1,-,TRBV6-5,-,CASIHIEQFF,TGTGCCAGCATCCACATTGAGCAGTTCTTC
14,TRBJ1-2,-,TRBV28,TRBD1,CASSMTGELGGYTF,TGTGCCAGCAGTATGACAGGGGAGTTAGGGGGCTACACCTTC
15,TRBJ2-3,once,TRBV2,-,CAGGESGTPTDTQYF,TGTGCCGGGGGGGAGTCCGGGACACCCACAGATACGCAGTATTTT
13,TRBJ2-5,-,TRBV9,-,CASSAVPQETQYF,TGTGCCAGCAGCGCTGTTCCGCAAGAGACCCAGTACTTC